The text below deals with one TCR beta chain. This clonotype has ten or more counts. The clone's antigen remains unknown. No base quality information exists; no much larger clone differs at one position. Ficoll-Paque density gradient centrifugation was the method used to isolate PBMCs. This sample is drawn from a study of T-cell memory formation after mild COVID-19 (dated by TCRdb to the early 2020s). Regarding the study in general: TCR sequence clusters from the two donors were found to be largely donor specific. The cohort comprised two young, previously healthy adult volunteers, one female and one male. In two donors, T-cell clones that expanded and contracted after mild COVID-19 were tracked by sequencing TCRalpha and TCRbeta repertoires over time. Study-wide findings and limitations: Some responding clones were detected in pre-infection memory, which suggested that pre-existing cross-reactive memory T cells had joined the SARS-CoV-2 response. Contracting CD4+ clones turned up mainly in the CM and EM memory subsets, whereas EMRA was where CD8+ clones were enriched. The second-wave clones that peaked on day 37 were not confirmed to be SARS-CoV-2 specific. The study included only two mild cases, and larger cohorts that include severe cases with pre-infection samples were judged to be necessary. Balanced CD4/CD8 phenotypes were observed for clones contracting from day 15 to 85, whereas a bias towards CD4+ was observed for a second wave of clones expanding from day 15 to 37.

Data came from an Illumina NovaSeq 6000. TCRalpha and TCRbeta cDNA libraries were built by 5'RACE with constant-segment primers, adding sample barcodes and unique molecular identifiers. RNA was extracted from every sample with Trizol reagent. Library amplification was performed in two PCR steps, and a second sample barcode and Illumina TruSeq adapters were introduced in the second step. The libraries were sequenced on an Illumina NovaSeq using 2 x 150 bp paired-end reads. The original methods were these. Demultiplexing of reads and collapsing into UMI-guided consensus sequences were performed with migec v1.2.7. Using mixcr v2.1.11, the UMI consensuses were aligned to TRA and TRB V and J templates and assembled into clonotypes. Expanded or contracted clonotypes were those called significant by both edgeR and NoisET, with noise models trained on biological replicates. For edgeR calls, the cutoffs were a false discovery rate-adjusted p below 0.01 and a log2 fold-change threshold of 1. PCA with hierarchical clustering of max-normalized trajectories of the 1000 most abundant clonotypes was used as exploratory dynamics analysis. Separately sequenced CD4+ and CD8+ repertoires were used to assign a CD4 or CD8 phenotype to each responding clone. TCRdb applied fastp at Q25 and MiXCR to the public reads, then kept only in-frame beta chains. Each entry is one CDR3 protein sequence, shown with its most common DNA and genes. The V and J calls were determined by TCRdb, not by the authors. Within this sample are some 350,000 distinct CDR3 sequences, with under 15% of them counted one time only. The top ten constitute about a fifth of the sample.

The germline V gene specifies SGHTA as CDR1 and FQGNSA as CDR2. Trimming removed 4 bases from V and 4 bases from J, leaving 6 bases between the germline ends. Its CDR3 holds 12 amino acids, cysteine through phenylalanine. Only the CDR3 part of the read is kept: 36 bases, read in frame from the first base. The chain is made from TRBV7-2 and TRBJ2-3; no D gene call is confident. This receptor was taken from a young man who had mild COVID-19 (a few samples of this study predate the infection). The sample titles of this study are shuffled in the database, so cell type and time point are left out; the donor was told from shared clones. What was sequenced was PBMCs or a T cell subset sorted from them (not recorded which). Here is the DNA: TGTGCCAGCAGCTCCCCCCCAGATACGCAGTATTTT. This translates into CASSSPPDTQYF.